The 20 T cell receptor beta chains presented below share a single source sample, sequenced in a study of Ad26.COV2.S vaccination and SARS-CoV-2 variants. The treatment is: about 20 received Ad26.COV2.S at low or high dose, single or two shots; about five received placebo; per-sample allocation not given. Sample collection was performed on day 63 after the first vaccine or placebo injection. Here immunoSEQ multiplex PCR was the method, and the copy in TCRdb shows in-frame clones only, minus some. The sample has 200,000 to 250,000 clones; around 87% are singletons. Sequencing used peripheral blood, obtained in a trial of Ad26.COV2.S vaccine versus placebo. Source of these receptors: a person aged 18-60 years who received the Ad26.COV2.S COVID-19 vaccine or a placebo.

This chain uses TRBV4-1 with TRBJ1-2; 7 nucleotides agree with TRBD1. The CDR3 length is 15 residues. V trimming: 2 bases; J trimming: 3 bases; junction bases outside the gene matches: 6. Per the germline V gene, CDR1 is MGHRA and CDR2 is YSYEKL. The CDR3 DNA is TGCGCCAGCAGCCAAACGGGACAGAAGGACTATGGCTACACCTTC. Translating gives CASSQTGQKDYGYTF.

The chain is built from TRBV19 and TRBJ2-2, with a possible D match to TRBD2 (6 bases). V was shortened by 10 bases and J by 6 bases, with 15 bases between the two germline ends. This CDR3 comprises 13 residues. CDR1 is LNHDA and CDR2 is SQIVND in the germline V gene (reference sequence). The DNA of the CDR3 is TGTGCCACCTCGCTCGGGGGACCCGGGGAGCTGTTTTTT. This translates into CATSLGGPGELFF.

The gene calls are TRBV7-2 and TRBJ2-7, with a possible D match to TRBD2 (6 bases). V shed 6 bases and J shed 7 bases, with 19 bases lying between them. CDR1 is SGHTA, CDR2 FQGNSA, per germline. This CDR3 comprises 14 residues. CDR3 sequence: CASSRETGSGEQYF. The DNA of the CDR3 is TGTGCCAGCAGTCGGGAGACGGGCTCGGGAGAGCAGTACTTC.

The V and J genes are TRBV7-2 and TRBJ2-7; TRBD1 is a possible D gene (7 bases). Trimming took 5 bases from V and 7 from J, leaving 24 bases between them. The CDR3 length is 16 residues. Germline CDR1 SGHTA, CDR2 FQGNSA. DNA of the CDR3: TGTGCCAGCAGCCCAGCTGTAGGAGGGGGCAGGGGAGAGCAGTACTTC. It codes for CASSPAVGGGRGEQYF.

The chain joins TRBV27 to TRBJ2-2; the D is unclear. Germline loops: CDR1 MNHEY, CDR2 SMNVEV (reference sequence). Between the trimmed V and J ends, which lost 5 bases and 1 base, there was a span of 17 bases. This CDR3 contains 17 residues. CDR3 sequence (DNA): TGTGCCAGCAGTCCCATCAGACCGCCAAGGAACACCGGGGAGCTGTTTTTT. This gives the protein CASSPIRPPRNTGELFF.

This clone was detected only once. V gene TRBV3-1 (or the pseudogene TRBV3-2) combines with J gene TRBJ2-7; 11 nucleotides line up with TRBD2. The V and J ends lost 4 bases and 1 base, in that order; junction bases with no gene match: 3. CDR1 is LGHDT and CDR2 is YNNKEL in the germline V gene (reference sequence). The CDR3 has 15 residues. As DNA, the CDR3 is TGTGCCAGCAGCCGGGGACTAGCGGCTTCCTACGAGCAGTACTTC. It translates to CASSRGLAASYEQYF.

This clone was seen once. CDR3 amino acids: CASTPSPGANVLTF. CDR3 DNA: TGTGCCAGCACCCCCTCCCCAGGGGCCAACGTCCTGACTTTC. The chain carries TRBV6-2 or TRBV6-3 and TRBJ2-6; D is ambiguous. The CDR3 has 14 amino acids. Germline lookup yields CDR1 MNHEY and CDR2 SVGEGT. The germline V and J ends were trimmed by 7 bases and 4 bases, with 11 bases remaining between them.

The rearrangement joins TRBV19 to TRBJ1-2, with D unclear. The CDR3 is 10 amino acids. V was pared by 5 bases and J by 10 bases, with 8 bases between. Germline CDR1 reads LNHDA; CDR2 reads SQIVND (reference sequence). This CDR3 is CASSAGSYTF. CDR3 nucleotides: TGTGCCAGTAGTGCGGGGTCCTACACCTTC.

V gene TRBV27 combines with J gene TRBJ1-2; D is uncertain. The germline CDR1 and CDR2 sequences are MNHEY and SMNVEV (reference sequence). V was cut by 6 bases and J by 4 bases, with 15 bases left in between. The CDR3 loop spans 14 amino acids. The CDR3 DNA reads as TGTGCCAGCAGGGACCCCGGCTCCGGCTATGGCTACACCTTC. Encoded protein: CASRDPGSGYGYTF.

The chain joins TRBV28 to TRBJ1-5, with D unclear. Germline CDR1 MDHEN, CDR2 SYDVKM. V lost 6 bases, J lost 9 bases, and 21 bases lay in between. There are 15 residues in the CDR3. The CDR3 is CASSLIFGGSGPQHF. CDR3 sequence (DNA): TGTGCCAGCAGCTTAATTTTCGGAGGATCGGGGCCCCAGCATTTT.

About this clone itself: Its ends do not fully match the called genes, so a read error is possible. V is TRBV6-2 or TRBV6-3 and J is TRBJ2-1; 12 bases are a match to TRBD2. CDR3 length equals 16 residues. Germline V lookup: CDR1 MNHEY, CDR2 SVGEGT. The CDR3 is CASSHSGLAGYNEQFF. CDR3 sequence (DNA): TGTGCCAGCAGTCACTCCGGACTAGCGGGGTACAATGAGCAGTTCTTC.

CDR3 residues: CASSFGVQPQHF. The CDR3 nucleotides read TGTGCCAGCAGTTTTGGTGTTCAGCCCCAGCATTTT. The chain recombines TRBV12-3 or TRBV12-4 with TRBJ1-5, with D unclear. The CDR3 runs 12 residues. Trimming left V 3 bases short and J 6 bases short, with 6 bases between.

Here the CDR3 DNA reads TGTGCCAGCAGCCAACCGGGGGGAGGGCAGAAGGAGCTGTTTTTT. Protein: CASSQPGGGQKELFF. J is TRBJ2-2 and V is TRBV11-2; 7 nucleotides match TRBD2. The CDR3 spans 15 residues. The V segment lost 5 bases and the J segment 10 bases; nucleotides outside the gene matches: 13. From germline, CDR1 is SGHAT and CDR2 FQNNGV. Filled out from reference TRBV11-2 and TRBJ2-2, the complete variable domain reads EAGVAQSPRYKIIEKRQSVAFWCNPISGHATLYWYQQILGQGPKLLIQFQNNGVVDDSQLPKDRFSAERLKGVDSTLKIQPAKLEDSAVYLCASSQPGGGQKELFFGEGSRLTVL.

This chain joins TRBV6-5 and TRBJ2-1; D is undetermined. The V gene's germline CDR1 is MNHEY and CDR2 SVGAGI. This CDR3 is 16 amino acids long. Trimming took 2 bases from V and 0 from J, leaving 11 bases between them. For the CDR3, the DNA is TGTGCCAGCAGTTACCTAAGGCAATCCTCCTACAATGAGCAGTTCTTC. Its translation is CASSYLRQSSYNEQFF.

V usage is TRBV18 and J usage is TRBJ2-3; the match to TRBD2 covers 7 bases. The CDR3 covers 13 residues. V was pared by 2 bases and J by 10 bases, with 6 bases of the junction left unmatched. Per the germline V gene, CDR1 is KGHSH and CDR2 is LQKENI. CDR3 loop: CASSPGELAAQYF. The CDR3 bases are TGTGCCAGCTCACCAGGGGAGCTAGCGGCGCAGTATTTT.

The genes are TRBV7-9 and TRBJ1-2; 9 positions match TRBD1. The CDR3 totals 13 residues. Germline values: CDR1 SEHNR, CDR2 FQNEAQ (reference sequence). Trimming at V came to 5 bases and at J to 7 bases, leaving 5 bases not matched to a gene. This CDR3 is CASSATGGFGYTF. The CDR3 coding sequence is TGTGCCAGCAGCGCCACAGGGGGCTTTGGCTACACCTTC.

The CDR3 region is CATSREGSGNTIYF. Written as DNA, the CDR3 is TGTGCCACCAGTAGGGAGGGTTCTGGAAACACCATATATTTT. This rearrangement joins TRBV15 to TRBJ1-3; D ambiguous. V lost 6 bases and J lost 1, with 10 bases in between. This CDR3 is 14 amino acids long. CDR1 LNHNV and CDR2 YYDKDF come from the germline V gene (reference sequence). The full variable domain, its missing parts supplied by reference TRBV15 and TRBJ1-3, is DAMVIQNPRYQVTQFGKPVTLSCSQTLNHNVMYWYQQKSSQAPKLLFHYYDKDFNNEADTPDNFQSRRPNTSFCFLDIRSPGLGDTAMYLCATSREGSGNTIYFGEGSWLTVV.

V and J are TRBV27 and TRBJ2-2; D gene uncertain. The CDR3 spans 14 residues. The germline CDR1 and CDR2 sequences are MNHEY and SMNVEV (reference sequence). V was trimmed by 2 bases and J by 1 base, leaving 5 bases between them. This CDR3 is CASSLGRNTGELFF. CDR3 in DNA: TGTGCCAGCAGTTTAGGACGGAACACCGGGGAGCTGTTTTTT.

The chain couples TRBV7-3 to TRBJ2-5; 8 bases agree with TRBD1. Looked up from germline, CDR1 is SGHTA and CDR2 is FQGTGA. V trimming: 1 base; J trimming: 4 bases; junction bases outside the gene matches: 8. CDR3 length: 16 residues. CDR3 in DNA: TGTGCCAGCAGCTTAAGCGCAGGGGGCGCAGGAGAGACCCAGTACTTC. Its translation: CASSLSAGGAGETQYF.

The rearrangement uses TRBV29-1 and TRBJ1-2; the match to TRBD1 covers 7 bases. J was trimmed by 6 bases and V by 5 bases; bases with no gene match: 3. This CDR3 has 11 amino acids. Per germline, CDR1 SQVTM and CDR2 ANQGSEA. The CDR3 bases are TGCAGCGTTAGGGACAGTAATGGCTACACCTTC. Translating it yields CSVRDSNGYTF.